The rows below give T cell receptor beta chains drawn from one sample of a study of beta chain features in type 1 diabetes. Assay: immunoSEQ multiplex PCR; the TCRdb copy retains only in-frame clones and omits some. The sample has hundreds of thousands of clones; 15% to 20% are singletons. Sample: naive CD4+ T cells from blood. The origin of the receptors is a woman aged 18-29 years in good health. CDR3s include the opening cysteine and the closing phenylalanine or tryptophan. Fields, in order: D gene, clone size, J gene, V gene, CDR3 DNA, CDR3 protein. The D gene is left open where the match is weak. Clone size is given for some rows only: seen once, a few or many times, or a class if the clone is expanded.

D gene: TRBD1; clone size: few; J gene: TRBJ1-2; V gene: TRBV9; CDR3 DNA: TGTGCCAGCAGCCCGAGACAGGGGTTGGGTGGCTACACCTTC; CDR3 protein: CASSPRQGLGGYTF
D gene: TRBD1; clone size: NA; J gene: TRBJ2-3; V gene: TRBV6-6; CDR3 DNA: TGTGCCAGCAGAAGGGACAGGGGCACAGATACGCAGTATTTT; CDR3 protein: CASRRDRGTDTQYF
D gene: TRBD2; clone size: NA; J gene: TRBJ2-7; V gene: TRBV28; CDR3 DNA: TGTGCCAGCAGTGGGGCAGCGGGGTTCAACGAGCAGTACTTC; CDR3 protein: CASSGAAGFNEQYF
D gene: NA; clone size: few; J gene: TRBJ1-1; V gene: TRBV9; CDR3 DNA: TGTGCCAGCAGCGCGACCCCGGGATCTAACACTGAAGCTTTCTTT; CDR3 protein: CASSATPGSNTEAFF
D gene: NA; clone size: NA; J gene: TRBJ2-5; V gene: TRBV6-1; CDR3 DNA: TGTGCCAGCAGTCCGGGGTACCAAGAGACCCAGTACTTC; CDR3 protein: CASSPGYQETQYF
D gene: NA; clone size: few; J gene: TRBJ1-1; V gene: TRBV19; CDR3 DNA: TGTGCCAGTAGTATAGGTCCGGGTTTGGTCACTGAAGCTTTCTTT; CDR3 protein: CASSIGPGLVTEAFF
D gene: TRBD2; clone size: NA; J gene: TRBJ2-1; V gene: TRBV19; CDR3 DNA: TGTGCCAGTAGTATTGGTACTAGCGGTTACAATGAGCAGTTCTTC; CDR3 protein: CASSIGTSGYNEQFF
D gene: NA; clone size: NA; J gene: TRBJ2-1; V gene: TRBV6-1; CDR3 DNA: TGTGCCAGCAGTGAGAGGACTGTCTTTCTGCATGAGCAGTTCTTC; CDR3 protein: CASSERTVFLHEQFF
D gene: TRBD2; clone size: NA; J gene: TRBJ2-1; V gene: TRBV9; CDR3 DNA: TGTGCCAGCAGCGTAGAACTAGCGCGCAATGAGCAGTTCTTC; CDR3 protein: CASSVELARNEQFF
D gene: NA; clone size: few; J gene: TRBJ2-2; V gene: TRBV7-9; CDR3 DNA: TGTGCCAGCAGCACGGGCGTCTCCGGCGGGGAGCTGTTTTTT; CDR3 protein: CASSTGVSGGELFF
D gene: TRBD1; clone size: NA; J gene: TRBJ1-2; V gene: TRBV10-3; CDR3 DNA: TGTGCCATCAGCCCGGGACAGGGGACCTATGGCTACACCTTC; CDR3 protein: CAISPGQGTYGYTF
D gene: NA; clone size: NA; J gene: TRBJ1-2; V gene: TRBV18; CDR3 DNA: TGTGCCAGCTCACCACCATTGGGGGCCTATGGCTACACCTTC; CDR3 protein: CASSPPLGAYGYTF
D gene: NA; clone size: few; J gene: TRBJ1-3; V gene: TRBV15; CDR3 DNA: TGTGCCACCAGAAGCATATACTCTGGAAACACCATATATTTT; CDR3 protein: CATRSIYSGNTIYF
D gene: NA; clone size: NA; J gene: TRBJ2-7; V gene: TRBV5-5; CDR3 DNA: TGTGCCAGCAGCTACAGGGACCTCTCCTACGAGCAGTACTTC; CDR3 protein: CASSYRDLSYEQYF
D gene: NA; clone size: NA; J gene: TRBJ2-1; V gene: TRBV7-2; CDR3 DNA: TGTGCCAGCAGCTTCCACCAGGGTCCCTACAATGAGCAGTTCTTC; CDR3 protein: CASSFHQGPYNEQFF
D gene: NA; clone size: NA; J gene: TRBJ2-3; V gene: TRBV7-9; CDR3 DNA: TGTGCCAGCAGCTTAGGGCCCCCGAACCCAGATACGCAGTATTTT; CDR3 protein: CASSLGPPNPDTQYF
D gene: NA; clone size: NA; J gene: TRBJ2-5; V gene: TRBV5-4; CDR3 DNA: TGTGCCAGCAGCTCCCGGGACTACCAAGAGACCCAGTACTTC; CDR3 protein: CASSSRDYQETQYF
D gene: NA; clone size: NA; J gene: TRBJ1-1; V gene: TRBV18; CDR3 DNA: TGTGCCAGCTCACCACCGGACAGCAAGAACACTGAAGCTTTCTTT; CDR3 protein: CASSPPDSKNTEAFF
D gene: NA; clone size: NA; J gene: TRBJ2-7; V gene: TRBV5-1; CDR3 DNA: TGCGCCAGCAGCTTGGTAGGGGAGCCCCGGTTCCACGAGCAGTACTTC; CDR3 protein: CASSLVGEPRFHEQYF
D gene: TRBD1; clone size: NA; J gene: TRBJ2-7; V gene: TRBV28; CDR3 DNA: TGTGCCAGCGAGGACAGGGGCTACGAGCAGTACTTC; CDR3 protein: CASEDRGYEQYF
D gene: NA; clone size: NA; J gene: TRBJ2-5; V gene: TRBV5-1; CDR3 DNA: TGCGCCAGCAGCCCAGGGCAAGAGACCCAGTACTTC; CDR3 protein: CASSPGQETQYF
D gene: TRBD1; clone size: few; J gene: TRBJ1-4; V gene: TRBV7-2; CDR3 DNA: TGTGCCAGCAGCTCCCAGGGGGGCGGTGAAAAACTGTTTTTT; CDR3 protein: CASSSQGGGEKLFF
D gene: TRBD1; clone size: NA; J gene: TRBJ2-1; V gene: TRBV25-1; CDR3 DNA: TGTGCCAGCACAGCCAGGCCGATCGGGACAGGCTTCCACAATGAGCAGTTCTTC; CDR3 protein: CASTARPIGTGFHNEQFF